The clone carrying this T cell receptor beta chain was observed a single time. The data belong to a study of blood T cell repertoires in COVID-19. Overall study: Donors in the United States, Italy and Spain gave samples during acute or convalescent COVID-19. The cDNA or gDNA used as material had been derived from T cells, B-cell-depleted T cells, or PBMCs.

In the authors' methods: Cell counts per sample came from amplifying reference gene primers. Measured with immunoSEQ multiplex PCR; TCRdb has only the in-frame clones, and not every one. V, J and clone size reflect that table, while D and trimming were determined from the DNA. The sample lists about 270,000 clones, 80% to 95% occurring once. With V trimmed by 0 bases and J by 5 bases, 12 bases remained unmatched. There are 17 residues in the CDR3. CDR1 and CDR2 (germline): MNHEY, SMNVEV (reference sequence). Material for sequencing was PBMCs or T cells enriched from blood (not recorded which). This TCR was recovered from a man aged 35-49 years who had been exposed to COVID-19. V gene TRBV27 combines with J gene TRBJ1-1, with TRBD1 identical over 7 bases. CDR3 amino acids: CASSLSLLTGTHTEAFF. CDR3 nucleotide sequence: TGTGCCAGCAGTTTATCCCTATTGACAGGGACTCATACTGAAGCTTTCTTT.